These T cell receptor beta chains were read from a single sample in a study of T cells expressing NK-cell markers. Following a re-call of the 5' RACE reads, TCRdb has one entry per CDR3 protein and lacks DNA. The sample has some 500,000 distinct CDR3 sequences. Sequencing was carried out using blood T cells: a sorted CD56 or NKG2C T cell subset, CD4+ or CD8+ T cells, or bulk PBMC T cells (not recorded which). The receptors stem from a woman between 50 and 59 years old in good health. Both conserved end residues are part of each CDR3.

j_gene: TRBJ2-7
len: 17
v_gene: TRBV5-1
CDR3aa: CASSLGSPGTYTYEQYF

j_gene: TRBJ1-2
len: 12
v_gene: TRBV20-1
CDR3aa: CSGAGQGPGYTF

j_gene: TRBJ1-2
len: 12
v_gene: TRBV12-3/TRBV12-4
CDR3aa: CASSRDNYGYTF

j_gene: TRBJ2-4
len: 13
v_gene: TRBV25-1
CDR3aa: CASTLQGTNIQYF

j_gene: TRBJ1-4
len: 15
v_gene: TRBV11-2
CDR3aa: CASSLLKGREEKLFF

j_gene: TRBJ2-5
len: 13
v_gene: TRBV4-1
CDR3aa: CASSQWEKETQYF

j_gene: TRBJ1-1
len: 11
v_gene: TRBV30
CDR3aa: CAWSGQGSAFF

j_gene: TRBJ2-2
len: 15
v_gene: TRBV6-6
CDR3aa: CASRRRTGPLGELFF

j_gene: TRBJ1-1
len: 13
v_gene: TRBV12-3/TRBV12-4
CDR3aa: CAIPGTQNTEAFF

j_gene: TRBJ2-2
len: 16
v_gene: TRBV12-3/TRBV12-4
CDR3aa: CASSLYGGSNTGELFF

j_gene: TRBJ2-1
len: 13
v_gene: TRBV6-4
CDR3aa: CASKGLGSSEQFF

j_gene: TRBJ1-4
len: 14
v_gene: TRBV14
CDR3aa: CASSQGARGEKLFF

j_gene: TRBJ2-1
len: 14
v_gene: TRBV5-1
CDR3aa: CASSLEQFYNEQFF

j_gene: TRBJ2-2
len: 18
v_gene: TRBV24-1
CDR3aa: CATSDTIQGVSNTGELFF

j_gene: TRBJ2-7
len: 12
v_gene: TRBV21-1
CDR3aa: CASRVSIHEQYF

j_gene: TRBJ1-1
len: 16
v_gene: TRBV3-1
CDR3aa: CASSLWGGAGNTEAFF

j_gene: TRBJ2-5
len: 15
v_gene: TRBV12-3/TRBV12-4
CDR3aa: CASSPQGGRKETQYF

j_gene: TRBJ2-5
len: 14
v_gene: TRBV11-2
CDR3aa: CASSLGGGVETQYF

j_gene: TRBJ2-7
len: 15
v_gene: TRBV9
CDR3aa: CASSVASQGTYEQYF

j_gene: TRBJ1-6
len: 16
v_gene: TRBV4-1
CDR3aa: CASSQDRGGGGSPLHF